A selection of T cell receptor beta chains follows, all from one sample in a study of T cell responses to AZD1222 COVID-19 vaccine. Sequenced by immunoSEQ multiplex PCR; TCRdb stores in-frame clones only, minus some. The sample carries approximately 120,000 clones, 90% to 95% recorded once. Sample: peripheral blood, taken on day 0 of AZD1222 vaccination. These receptors came from an adult in good health. CDR3s include the opening cysteine and the closing phenylalanine or tryptophan. D genes are given only for firm matches. Size is stated for part of the rows, as once, few or many counts, or as a class when the clone is expanded.

clone size: -
D gene: -
V gene: TRBV10-2
CDR3 length: 15
J gene: TRBJ1-5
CDR3 DNA: TGCGCCAGCAGTGAGTCGGCCAGAGGAAATCAGCCCCAGCATTTT
CDR3 protein: CASSESARGNQPQHF

clone size: -
D gene: -
V gene: TRBV13
CDR3 length: 14
J gene: TRBJ1-6
CDR3 DNA: TGTGCCAGCAGCTTGCAGGGGATAAGATCACCCCTCCACTTT
CDR3 protein: CASSLQGIRSPLHF

clone size: -
D gene: TRBD2
V gene: TRBV4-2
CDR3 length: 15
J gene: TRBJ2-1
CDR3 DNA: TGTGCCAGCAGCCAGGCCGCGGGAGCCCTAGGGGAGCAGTTCTTC
CDR3 protein: CASSQAAGALGEQFF

clone size: -
D gene: TRBD1
V gene: TRBV6-5
CDR3 length: 13
J gene: TRBJ1-1
CDR3 DNA: TGTGCCAGCACCTTGACAGGGTTCACTGAAGCTTTCTTT
CDR3 protein: CASTLTGFTEAFF

clone size: -
D gene: -
V gene: TRBV3-1/TRBV3-2
CDR3 length: 12
J gene: TRBJ2-3
CDR3 DNA: TGTGCCAGCAGCCGAGGCACAGATACGCAGTATTTT
CDR3 protein: CASSRGTDTQYF

clone size: once
D gene: TRBD1
V gene: TRBV7-9
CDR3 length: 15
J gene: TRBJ2-7
CDR3 DNA: TGTGCCAGCAGCAGAGCCGGGACAGGGGGCTTCGAGCAGTACTTC
CDR3 protein: CASSRAGTGGFEQYF

clone size: -
D gene: -
V gene: TRBV28
CDR3 length: 15
J gene: TRBJ2-1
CDR3 DNA: TGTGCCAGCAGTTCCCCCCGCGGGTCCTTGGGGGAGCAGTTCTTC
CDR3 protein: CASSSPRGSLGEQFF

clone size: -
D gene: -
V gene: TRBV27
CDR3 length: 16
J gene: TRBJ1-6
CDR3 DNA: TGTGCCAGCAGTTTAAAGGGGGGCGGGGGGAGTTCACCCCTCCACTTT
CDR3 protein: CASSLKGGGGSSPLHF

clone size: -
D gene: -
V gene: TRBV4-3
CDR3 length: 16
J gene: TRBJ2-7
CDR3 DNA: TGCGCCAGCAGCCAAGAACTATTGGAGTACTCCTACGAGCAGTACTTC
CDR3 protein: CASSQELLEYSYEQYF

clone size: -
D gene: TRBD2
V gene: TRBV7-2
CDR3 length: 17
J gene: TRBJ2-7
CDR3 DNA: TGTGCCAGCAGTCGTACTCGATCCGGGACTAGCGGGAGTGTTCAGTACTTC
CDR3 protein: CASSRTRSGTSGSVQYF

clone size: -
D gene: -
V gene: TRBV4-2
CDR3 length: 13
J gene: TRBJ2-3
CDR3 DNA: TGTGCCAGCAGCCAGCAGCCCGGGGATACGCAGTATTTT
CDR3 protein: CASSQQPGDTQYF

clone size: -
D gene: -
V gene: TRBV7-8
CDR3 length: 19
J gene: TRBJ2-3
CDR3 DNA: TGTGCCAGCAGCTTCCCTATAGCCCTTAGCGGACTCGACACAGATACGCAGTATTTT
CDR3 protein: CASSFPIALSGLDTDTQYF

clone size: -
D gene: -
V gene: TRBV12-3/TRBV12-4
CDR3 length: 13
J gene: TRBJ2-3
CDR3 DNA: TGTGCCAGCAGCTCGGGTGGAGGGGATACGCAGTATTTT
CDR3 protein: CASSSGGGDTQYF

clone size: -
D gene: -
V gene: TRBV27
CDR3 length: 13
J gene: TRBJ2-2
CDR3 DNA: TGTGCCAGCAGTTTATCGGTCACCGGGGAGCTGTTTTTT
CDR3 protein: CASSLSVTGELFF

clone size: -
D gene: TRBD1
V gene: TRBV28
CDR3 length: 12
J gene: TRBJ1-6
CDR3 DNA: TGTGCCAGCCATCAGGGGGATTCACCCCTCCACTTT
CDR3 protein: CASHQGDSPLHF

clone size: -
D gene: -
V gene: TRBV5-1
CDR3 length: 14
J gene: TRBJ1-6
CDR3 DNA: TGCGCCAGCAGCCCCGGGACGAATAATTCACCCCTCCACTTT
CDR3 protein: CASSPGTNNSPLHF

clone size: few
D gene: -
V gene: TRBV15
CDR3 length: 14
J gene: TRBJ2-7
CDR3 DNA: TGTGCCACCAGCAGAGCCGGCCCCTATTCCGAGCAGTACTTC
CDR3 protein: CATSRAGPYSEQYF

clone size: -
D gene: -
V gene: TRBV27
CDR3 length: 12
J gene: TRBJ1-4
CDR3 DNA: TGTGCCAGCGGAGACTACAGAGAAAAACTGTTTTTT
CDR3 protein: CASGDYREKLFF

clone size: once
D gene: -
V gene: TRBV20-1
CDR3 length: 12
J gene: TRBJ2-7
CDR3 DNA: TGCAGTGCTAGTCCTAGGGCCTACGAGCAGTACTTC
CDR3 protein: CSASPRAYEQYF

clone size: -
D gene: -
V gene: TRBV3-1/TRBV3-2
CDR3 length: 15
J gene: TRBJ2-7
CDR3 DNA: TGTGCCAGCAGCCTTCCGGCCAGGGCTATCCACGAGCAGTACTTC
CDR3 protein: CASSLPARAIHEQYF

clone size: -
D gene: -
V gene: TRBV3-1/TRBV3-2
CDR3 length: 17
J gene: TRBJ2-1
CDR3 DNA: TGTGCCAGCAGCCAAGTTACCAGGGTGGGAACTCCAGGTGAGCAGTTCTTC
CDR3 protein: CASSQVTRVGTPGEQFF

clone size: -
D gene: -
V gene: TRBV7-9
CDR3 length: 15
J gene: TRBJ1-5
CDR3 DNA: TGTGCCAGCAGCGAACAGGGTCTTAGCAATCAGCCCCAGCATTTT
CDR3 protein: CASSEQGLSNQPQHF

clone size: -
D gene: TRBD1
V gene: TRBV7-2
CDR3 length: 13
J gene: TRBJ1-4
CDR3 DNA: TGTGCCAGCAGCCCTAAAGTCAGGGGGAAACTGTTTTTT
CDR3 protein: CASSPKVRGKLFF

clone size: -
D gene: TRBD1
V gene: TRBV6-2/TRBV6-3
CDR3 length: 13
J gene: TRBJ2-7
CDR3 DNA: TGTGCCAGCAGCTCGACAGGGTCCTACGAGCAGTACTTC
CDR3 protein: CASSSTGSYEQYF

clone size: -
D gene: -
V gene: TRBV11-2
CDR3 length: 14
J gene: TRBJ2-1
CDR3 DNA: TGTGCCAGCAGCTTAGGGAGTAGGGTAGGCGAGCAGTTCTTC
CDR3 protein: CASSLGSRVGEQFF

clone size: once
D gene: TRBD1
V gene: TRBV3-1/TRBV3-2
CDR3 length: 14
J gene: TRBJ1-2
CDR3 DNA: TGTGCCAGCAGCCTGTCGACAGGGCGGAGTGGCTACACCTTC
CDR3 protein: CASSLSTGRSGYTF

clone size: -
D gene: TRBD1
V gene: TRBV4-2
CDR3 length: 17
J gene: TRBJ1-5
CDR3 DNA: TGTGCCAGCAGCCCCACCCAGGGGACAGGGAGCAATCAGCCCCAGCATTTT
CDR3 protein: CASSPTQGTGSNQPQHF

clone size: -
D gene: TRBD1
V gene: TRBV10-2
CDR3 length: 18
J gene: TRBJ2-1
CDR3 DNA: TGCGCCAGCAGTGAGTCGGGGGACAGGCTCAGCTCCTACAATGAGCAGTTCTTC
CDR3 protein: CASSESGDRLSSYNEQFF

clone size: -
D gene: -
V gene: TRBV18
CDR3 length: 13
J gene: TRBJ1-1
CDR3 DNA: TGTGCCAGCTCAGCAACACAAGAACTTGAAGCTTTCTTT
CDR3 protein: CASSATQELEAFF

clone size: -
D gene: -
V gene: TRBV18
CDR3 length: 15
J gene: TRBJ1-1
CDR3 DNA: TGTGCCAGCTCACCTTTCGGAGGTGGGGACACTGAAGCTTTCTTT
CDR3 protein: CASSPFGGGDTEAFF

clone size: -
D gene: TRBD2
V gene: TRBV7-9
CDR3 length: 13
J gene: TRBJ2-1
CDR3 DNA: TGTGCCAGCAGCCGGGGACTATCCAATGAGCAGTTCTTC
CDR3 protein: CASSRGLSNEQFF

clone size: -
D gene: -
V gene: TRBV5-1
CDR3 length: 16
J gene: TRBJ2-5
CDR3 DNA: TGCGCCAGCAGCTTGGAATCGAGTGGGCTTTCAGGGACCCAGTACTTC
CDR3 protein: CASSLESSGLSGTQYF

clone size: -
D gene: -
V gene: TRBV2
CDR3 length: 12
J gene: TRBJ1-4
CDR3 DNA: TGTGCCAGCGGTGGATTCAATGAAAAACTGTTTTTT
CDR3 protein: CASGGFNEKLFF

clone size: -
D gene: -
V gene: TRBV14
CDR3 length: 11
J gene: TRBJ2-2
CDR3 DNA: TGTGCCAGCAGGTCCTACGGGGAGCTGTTTTTT
CDR3 protein: CASRSYGELFF

clone size: -
D gene: -
V gene: TRBV18
CDR3 length: 16
J gene: TRBJ2-7
CDR3 DNA: TGTGCCAGCTCACCCCCCGCCTCGTCCCTCTCCTACGAGCAGTACTTC
CDR3 protein: CASSPPASSLSYEQYF

clone size: -
D gene: -
V gene: TRBV2
CDR3 length: 11
J gene: TRBJ1-1
CDR3 DNA: TGTGCCAGCAGCGGGTCGGCTGAAGCTTTCTTT
CDR3 protein: CASSGSAEAFF